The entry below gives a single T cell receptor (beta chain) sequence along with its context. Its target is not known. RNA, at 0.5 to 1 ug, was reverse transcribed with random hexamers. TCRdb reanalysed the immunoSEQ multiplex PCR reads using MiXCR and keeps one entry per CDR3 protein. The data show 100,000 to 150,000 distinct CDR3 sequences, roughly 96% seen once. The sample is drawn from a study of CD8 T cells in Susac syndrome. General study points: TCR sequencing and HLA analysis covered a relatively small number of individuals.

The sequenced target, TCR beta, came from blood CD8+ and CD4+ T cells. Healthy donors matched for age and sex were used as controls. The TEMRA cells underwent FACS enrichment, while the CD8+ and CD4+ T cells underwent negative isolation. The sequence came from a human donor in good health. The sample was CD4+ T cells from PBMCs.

CDR3: CASSYVDYSYEQYF. For the CDR3, the DNA is TGTGCCAGCAGCTACGTCGACTACAGCTACGAGCAGTACTTC. The chain has TRBV6-5 and TRBJ2-7; maybe TRBD2 (5 bases). Germline V gene lookup returns CDR1 MNHEY and CDR2 SVGAGI. V was trimmed by 6 bases and J by 3 bases, leaving 15 bases between them. This CDR3 region has 14 residues.